Presented here are 17 T cell receptor beta chains from one specimen sequenced in a study of shared clonotypes between healthy human individuals. This table comes from immunoSEQ multiplex PCR, and its TCRdb copy is limited to in-frame clones, with some not included. The sample yields approximately 1.1 million clones, 70% to 80% seen once. Sequenced sample: memory CD4+ T cells from PBMCs. Stated subset: CD45RA-negative fraction. The receptors were sampled from a man aged 18-30 years in good health. Some clones in this sample may be carry-over from other donors' samples.

A few counts support this clone. The gene calls are TRBV4-2 and TRBJ2-7; 13 bases are a match to TRBD2. V lost 0 bases to trimming and J lost 7 bases; unmatched junction nucleotides: 6. Per germline, CDR1 LGHNA and CDR2 YNFKEQ. CDR3 length: 16 residues. CDR3 DNA: TGTGCCAGCAGCCAAGATAAACTAGCGGGAGGGAGGGAGCAGTACTTC. This translates into CASSQDKLAGGREQYF.

V is TRBV27 and J is TRBJ2-3, with TRBD2 matching over 13 bases. Germline trimming cut 5 bases from V and 5 bases from J; bases unmatched to any gene: 10. Looked up from germline, CDR1 is MNHEY and CDR2 is SMNVEV (reference sequence). This CDR3 comprises 17 residues. DNA of the CDR3: TGTGCCAGCAGTCAACGGACTAGCGGGAGCCGGATAGATACGCAGTATTTT. This gives the protein CASSQRTSGSRIDTQYF.

J is TRBJ2-7 and V is TRBV27; D unclear. V lost 2 bases, J lost 2 bases, and 13 bases lay in between. The CDR3 runs 15 residues. Germline CDR1 is MNHEY and CDR2 is SMNVEV (reference sequence). CDR3 residues: CASSLLGSTPYEQYF. The CDR3 DNA is TGTGCCAGCAGTTTACTGGGGTCGACTCCCTACGAGCAGTACTTC.

This chain connects TRBV7-2 to TRBJ2-5; D may match TRBD1 or TRBD2 (5 bases each). CDR1 is SGHTA and CDR2 is FQGNSA in the germline V gene. The length of the CDR3 is 13 residues. Trimming left V 7 bases short and J 4 bases short, with 13 bases between. CDR3 in amino acids: CASTWGFGETQYF. The CDR3 DNA is TGTGCCAGCACCTGGGGGTTCGGAGAGACCCAGTACTTC.

This clone has only a few counts. The V gene is TRBV6-5, the J gene TRBJ1-1; D uncertain. V gave up 0 bases and J gave up 0 bases, with 8 bases separating them. Germline assignment: CDR1 MNHEY and CDR2 SVGAGI. The CDR3 sequence is 15 residues long. CDR3 region: CASSYSFSLNTEAFF. CDR3 nucleotide sequence: TGTGCCAGCAGTTACTCCTTTAGTCTGAACACTGAAGCTTTCTTT.

The chain couples TRBV28 to TRBJ1-1; D gene unclear. V dropped 11 bases and J dropped 11 bases, with 9 bases sitting between them. Per germline, CDR1 MDHEN and CDR2 SYDVKM. The CDR3 has 8 amino acids. In DNA, the CDR3 is TGTGCCGCCGCCGAGGCTTTCTTT. Its protein product is CAAAEAFF.

This chain joins TRBV5-4 and TRBJ1-2, with 9 nucleotides matching TRBD1. Germline CDR1 and CDR2: SGHNT and YYREEE (reference sequence). V dropped 3 bases and J dropped 8; count of bases not matched to a gene: 8. The CDR3 sequence is 14 residues long. CDR3 sequence: CASSSSDRGGGYTF. CDR3 nucleotides: TGTGCCAGCAGCTCGTCCGACAGGGGGGGAGGCTACACCTTC.

In its sample, this clone was seen a few times. The chain joins TRBV11-1 to TRBJ1-5, with no clear D. Germline values: CDR1 SGHAT, CDR2 FQDESV (reference sequence). The CDR3 is 13 amino acids. The V and J ends lost 6 bases and 5 bases respectively, with 11 bases between them. CDR3 bases: TGTGCCAGCAGTTATAGCGAGGATCAGCCCCAGCATTTT. Translating it yields CASSYSEDQPQHF.

In its sample, this clone was seen once. This chain links TRBV5-6 with TRBJ2-5; possible D gene TRBD2, 6 bases. Germline V gene lookup returns CDR1 SGHDT and CDR2 YYEEEE. The germline V and J ends were trimmed by 6 bases and 0 bases, with 27 bases remaining between them. There are 19 residues in the CDR3. The CDR3 loop reads CASTPGICSDYLYQETQYF. CDR3 DNA: TGTGCCAGCACCCCGGGAATCTGTTCGGACTATTTGTACCAAGAGACCCAGTACTTC.

The rearrangement links TRBV29-1 to TRBJ1-2; tentatively, D is TRBD1 (5 bases). V lost 4 bases and J 7 bases, leaving 10 bases between the germline ends. Germline-derived CDR1 and CDR2 are SQVTM and ANQGSEA. The CDR3 contains 11 residues. The CDR3 region has the DNA TGCAGCGTTGTCTGGGGGGGTGGCTACACCTTC. Protein sequence: CSVVWGGGYTF.

The rearrangement links TRBV11-2 to TRBJ1-5; possible D gene TRBD1, 5 bases. V lost 0 bases and J lost 7, with 10 bases in between. Germline V gene sequence: CDR1 SGHAT, CDR2 FQNNGV. The CDR3 consists of 14 residues. The CDR3 loop reads CASSLDGGGQPQHF. For the CDR3, the DNA is TGTGCCAGCAGCTTAGATGGGGGGGGGCAGCCCCAGCATTTT.

This clone came up many times. V and J are TRBV28 and TRBJ2-6, with D perhaps matching TRBD1 or TRBD2 (5 bases each). This CDR3 spans 18 amino acids. Germline V gene data show CDR1 as MDHEN and CDR2 as SYDVKM. The ends were cut back, 5 bases at V and 0 bases at J, with 17 bases in the middle. CDR3 protein: CASSPAGAGSSGANVLTF. The CDR3, as DNA: TGTGCCAGCAGTCCTGCCGGGGCAGGAAGCTCTGGGGCCAACGTCCTGACTTTC.

The rearrangement joins TRBV21-1 to TRBJ2-7. TRBV21-1 is annotated as a pseudogene. This CDR3 has 14 residues. Here the CDR3 DNA reads TGTGCCAGCAGCAAAGTGAAGGTGTCCTACGAGCAGTACTTC. It translates to CASSKVKVSYEQYF.

The DNA for the CDR3 is TGTGCCAGCTTCAGGGAACAGTATGGCTACACCTTC. Encoded protein: CASFREQYGYTF. The chain employs TRBV6-5 and TRBJ1-2; D possibly corresponds to TRBD1 (5 bases). Trimming left V 8 bases short and J 5 bases short, with 12 bases between. The V gene's germline CDR1 is MNHEY and CDR2 SVGAGI. The CDR3 spans 12 residues.

This clone turned up a few times. The chain recombines TRBV6-6 with TRBJ1-3; D unresolved. Trimming cost V 6 bases and J 0 bases, with 9 bases left between them. Germline-derived CDR1 and CDR2 are MNHNY and SVGAGI (reference sequence). The CDR3 has 14 residues. CDR3 nucleotides: TGTGCCAGCAGGACTCACAGCTCTGGAAACACCATATATTTT. Its translation: CASRTHSSGNTIYF.

This CDR3 reads CASSLETTDTQYF. The CDR3 nucleotides are TGCGCCAGCAGCTTGGAAACCACAGATACGCAGTATTTT. The rearrangement joins TRBV5-1 to TRBJ2-3; no reliable D call. This CDR3 comprises 13 residues. V was clipped by 0 bases and J by 2 bases, with 4 bases between them. Germline V gene sequence: CDR1 SGHRS, CDR2 YFSETQ.

The chain carries TRBV29-1 and TRBJ1-1; D remains unclear. This CDR3 region has 13 residues. The germline V gene encodes CDR1 SQVTM and CDR2 ANQGSEA. Trimming removed 4 bases at V and 6 bases at J, with 15 bases between. Written as DNA, the CDR3 is TGCAGCGTTGGGCCGGGGTTGATCGCTGAAGCTTTCTTT. This translates into CSVGPGLIAEAFF.